This T cell receptor beta chain was captured in a study of shared clonotypes between healthy human individuals. Only in-frame clones appear in the TCRdb table, and some are missing; sequencing was by immunoSEQ multiplex PCR. The sample shows about 1.4 million clones, about 96% of them seen only once. V was pared by 2 bases and J by 9 bases, with 2 bases of the junction left unmatched. Germline values: CDR1 SGHTS, CDR2 YDEGEE. CDR3 length: 13 residues. This sequence was found in a man aged 25-40 years in good health. The V gene is TRBV5-8, the J gene TRBJ2-1; 10 nucleotides match TRBD2. The sample taken for sequencing was naive CD4+ T cells sorted from blood. Subset reported: CD45RA+ positively selected. DNA for the CDR3: TGTGCCAGCAGCTTCCAGCGGGAGGGTGAGCAGTTCTTC. Protein: CASSFQREGEQFF.